This passage covers 25 T cell receptor beta chains from one sample sequenced in a study of T cells after yellow fever vaccination. TCRdb reprocessed the 5' RACE reads via MiXCR and lists one record per CDR3 protein. The data contain around 140,000 distinct CDR3 sequences, 6.6% of them singletons. Here the sequenced sample was CD4+ T cells sorted from PBMCs, taken 10 days after the yellow fever booster vaccination. The origin of the receptors is a man aged 25 to 40 who received the YFV17D yellow fever vaccine.

In its sample, this clonotype was seen a few times. This rearrangement joins TRBV7-2 to TRBJ2-3, with D perhaps matching TRBD1 (5 bases). This CDR3 spans 11 amino acids. V was cut by 8 bases and J by 4 bases, with 7 bases left in between. The germline V gene has CDR1 SGHTA and CDR2 FQGNSA. The CDR3 spells CASGAADTQYF. For the CDR3, the DNA is TGTGCCAGCGGGGCCGCAGATACGCAGTATTTT. The variable domain in full, completed from reference TRBV7-2 and TRBJ2-3, reads GAGVSQSPSNKVTEKGKDVELRCDPISGHTALYWYRQSLGQGLEFLIYFQGNSAPDKSGLPSDRFSAERTGGSVSTLTIQRTQQEDSAVYLCASGAADTQYFGPGTRLTVL.

The table lists this clonotype with many counts. Its ends do not fully match the called genes, so a read error is possible. V gene TRBV12-3 or TRBV12-4 combines with J gene TRBJ1-1; D is unresolved. There are 11 residues in the CDR3. CDR3 residues: CASSLGGEAFF. The CDR3 nucleotides are TGCGCCAGCAGCTTGGGTGGTGAAGCTTTCTTT.

This chain links TRBV7-2 with TRBJ2-1, with a possible D match to TRBD2 (5 bases). V was pared by 4 bases and J by 3 bases, with 13 bases between. The CDR3 sequence is 15 residues long. CDR1 is SGHTA, CDR2 FQGNSA, per germline. The CDR3 sequence is CASSSNPGIYNEQFF. In nucleotides, the CDR3 is TGTGCCAGCAGCTCAAACCCGGGGATCTACAATGAGCAGTTCTTC.

There are many counts of this clonotype. The V gene is TRBV7-9, the J gene TRBJ1-2; no clear D. Germline lookup yields CDR1 SEHNR and CDR2 FQNEAQ (reference sequence). V lost 5 bases, J lost 6 bases, and 13 bases lay in between. This CDR3 comprises 13 residues. Here the CDR3 reads CASSRSPRDGYTF. The CDR3 nucleotides are TGTGCCAGCAGCCGGTCCCCAAGGGATGGCTACACCTTC.

V gene TRBV10-3 combines with J gene TRBJ2-1, with D possibly being TRBD1 (5 bases). Germline V lookup: CDR1 ENHRY, CDR2 SYGVKD. This CDR3 has 16 amino acids. V lost 0 bases and J lost 7, with 16 bases in between. The CDR3 nucleotides are TGTGCCATCAGTGAGTCTCTCCCAGGGCTAGAGAATGAGCAGTTCTTC. Amino acids: CAISESLPGLENEQFF.

This clonotype turned up a few times. V gene TRBV7-9 combines with J gene TRBJ2-3, with 8 nucleotides matching TRBD1. Germline V gene lookup returns CDR1 SEHNR and CDR2 FQNEAQ (reference sequence). The CDR3 is 15 amino acids. V trimming: 6 bases; J trimming: 0 bases; junction bases outside the gene matches: 5. The CDR3 DNA follows: TGTGCCAGCAGATCAGGGGGCAGGAGCACAGATACGCAGTATTTT. Encoded protein: CASRSGGRSTDTQYF.

Many counts were recorded for this clonotype. The J gene is TRBJ1-6, the V gene TRBV6-5; maybe TRBD1 (5 bases). Trimming shortened V by 5 bases and J by 1 base, and 12 bases separated the two germline ends. The CDR3 has 16 amino acids. Germline lookup yields CDR1 MNHEY and CDR2 SVGAGI. The CDR3 DNA is TGTGCCAGCAGTACGGGGCGGATGTCCTATAATTCACCCCTCCACTTT. Its translation: CASSTGRMSYNSPLHF.

This clonotype showed up many times. The rearrangement uses TRBV5-1 and TRBJ2-3; TRBD2 matches 7 bases. The J segment lost 4 bases and the V segment lost 4 bases, leaving 6 bases of the junction unmatched. From germline, CDR1 is SGHRS and CDR2 YFSETQ. The CDR3 loop spans 14 amino acids. CDR3 in amino acids: CASSDSGESDTQYF. The CDR3 DNA sequence: TGCGCCAGCAGCGACAGCGGGGAATCAGATACGCAGTATTTT. Full variable domain (remainder filled in from reference TRBV5-1 and TRBJ2-3): KAGVTQTPRYLIKTRGQQVTLSCSPISGHRSVSWYQQTPGQGLQFLFEYFSETQRNKGNFPGRFSGRQFSNSRSEMNVSTLELGDSALYLCASSDSGESDTQYFGPGTRLTVL.

This clonotype was observed many times. In DNA form, the CDR3 reads TGTGCCAGCAGCTTAGAGGGACTAGGAACAGATACGCAGTATTTT. It yields the protein CASSLEGLGTDTQYF. This chain uses TRBV7-2 with TRBJ2-3, with 8 nucleotides matching TRBD2. There are 15 residues in the CDR3. V lost 1 base and J lost 3; bases outside the gene matches: 3. Germline lookup yields CDR1 SGHTA and CDR2 FQGNSA. The variable domain in full, completed from reference TRBV7-2 and TRBJ2-3, reads GAGVSQSPSNKVTEKGKDVELRCDPISGHTALYWYRQSLGQGLEFLIYFQGNSAPDKSGLPSDRFSAERTGGSVSTLTIQRTQQEDSAVYLCASSLEGLGTDTQYFGPGTRLTVL.

In its sample, this clonotype was seen a few times. The chain combines TRBV7-2 with TRBJ2-3; 13 positions match TRBD2. The germline V gene has CDR1 SGHTA and CDR2 FQGNSA. The CDR3 loop spans 15 amino acids. Trimming cost V 5 bases and J 4 bases; bases outside gene matches: 3. CDR3 bases: TGTGCCAGCAGCAGACTAGCGGGAGGTTCAGATACGCAGTATTTT. Its protein is CASSRLAGGSDTQYF.

This clonotype was detected only a few times. The CDR3 protein is CSARGRGRAGVYGYTF. CDR3 DNA: TGCAGTGCTAGGGGACGCGGTAGAGCAGGGGTGTATGGCTACACCTTC. The rearrangement joins TRBV20-1 to TRBJ1-2; D may be TRBD1 (6 bases). Trimming pared 3 bases from V and 5 bases from J, leaving 22 bases between. CDR1 and CDR2 (germline): DFQATT, SNEGSKA (reference sequence). The CDR3 totals 16 residues.

This clonotype was counted ten times or more. The rearrangement links TRBV28 to TRBJ2-7; tentatively, D is TRBD1 (5 bases). From germline, CDR1 is MDHEN and CDR2 SYDVKM. This CDR3 is 15 amino acids long. Trimming took 6 bases from V and 4 from J, leaving 19 bases between them. DNA of the CDR3: TGTGCCAGCAGGTCCGCAGGGCAGAACCTTTACGAGCAGTACTTC. Translated: CASRSAGQNLYEQYF.

Many counts were recorded for this clonotype. J is TRBJ2-7 and V is TRBV7-9, with D maybe TRBD2 (6 bases). Deletions cut 0 bases from V and 6 bases from J, with 12 bases between. The CDR3 consists of 14 residues. Germline CDR1 reads SEHNR; CDR2 reads FQNEAQ (reference sequence). The CDR3 DNA reads TGTGCCAGCAGCTTAGCCGGAGGGGTCGGCGAGCAGTACTTC. It specifies CASSLAGGVGEQYF.

This clonotype was seen ten or more times. This chain uses TRBV6-5 with TRBJ1-6; no clear D gene. The CDR3 extends over 12 amino acids. Per germline, CDR1 MNHEY and CDR2 SVGAGI. V was trimmed by 4 bases and J by 10 bases, leaving 8 bases between them. CDR3 sequence reads: CASSSGNSPLHF. CDR3 coding DNA: TGTGCCAGCAGTTCCGGGAACTCACCCCTCCACTTT.

This clonotype was seen only a few times. The rearrangement uses TRBV5-4 and TRBJ2-5, with TRBD2 matching 11 bases. CDR1 is SGHNT, CDR2 YYREEE, per germline (reference sequence). The CDR3 runs 15 residues. V was clipped by 4 bases and J by 3 bases; unmatched bases: 5. The CDR3, as DNA: TGTGCCAGCAGCAGGGGACTAGCGGTAGAAGAGACCCAGTACTTC. It translates to CASSRGLAVEETQYF.

This clonotype was detected ten times or more. The rearrangement uses TRBV20-1 and TRBJ2-3, with TRBD1 matching over 7 bases. J lost 4 bases, V lost 6 bases, and 4 bases had no gene match. The CDR3 spans 12 residues. Germline loops: CDR1 DFQATT, CDR2 SNEGSKA (reference sequence). The CDR3: CSAETGPDTQYF. For the CDR3, the DNA is TGCAGTGCGGAGACAGGGCCAGATACGCAGTATTTT.

This clonotype was counted ten times or more. This sequence joins TRBV27 and TRBJ1-2; D is uncertain. Germline values: CDR1 MNHEY, CDR2 SMNVEV (reference sequence). The V and J ends lost 6 bases and 4 bases respectively, with 18 bases between them. CDR3 length equals 15 residues. In DNA form, the CDR3 reads TGTGCCAGCAGCCGAAGCTTCGGTCGGGTCTATGGCTACACCTTC. Translating gives CASSRSFGRVYGYTF.

The chain uses TRBV29-1 and TRBJ2-7; a possible D gene is TRBD2 (5 bases). Trimming took 7 bases from V and 5 from J, leaving 9 bases between them. CDR1 and CDR2 from the germline V gene are SQVTM and ANQGSEA. The CDR3 length is 10 residues. CDR3 sequence: CSAGVDEQYF. CDR3 DNA: TGCAGCGCCGGGGTGGACGAGCAGTACTTC.

CDR3 region: CASSTSEGNQPQHF. The CDR3 DNA reads TGTGCCAGCAGCACCTCGGAGGGTAATCAGCCCCAGCATTTT. J is TRBJ1-5 and V is TRBV5-5; D uncertain. This CDR3 has 14 residues. CDR1 and CDR2 (germline): SGHKS, YYEKEE (reference sequence). Trimming removed 4 bases at V and 4 bases at J, with 12 bases between.

This clonotype showed up many times. The gene calls are TRBV7-2 and TRBJ2-7; TRBD2 matches 7 bases. This CDR3 spans 16 amino acids. CDR1 is SGHTA, CDR2 FQGNSA, per germline. The J segment lost 0 bases and the V segment lost 2 bases, leaving 7 bases of the junction unmatched. For the CDR3, the DNA is TGTGCCAGCAGCTTAAGGGTAGGCGGGAGCTCCTACGAGCAGTACTTC. Encoded protein: CASSLRVGGSSYEQYF.

For this clonotype: At one of its ends the junction is not consistent with the germline gene, which may arise from a read error. The rearrangement links TRBV7-2 to TRBJ2-2; TRBD1 or TRBD2 may be the D gene (6 bases each). The CDR3 sequence is 16 residues long. The germline V gene has CDR1 SGHTA and CDR2 FQGNSA. This chain's CDR3 is CASSLALISGAGQLFF. Here the CDR3 DNA reads TGTGCCAGCAGCTTAGCGCTAATTTCGGGGGCCGGGCAGCTGTTTTTT.

This clonotype was recorded a few times. This CDR3 reads CASSKGARIQYF. CDR3 nucleotide sequence: TGTGCCAGCAGTAAGGGGGCTCGAATTCAGTACTTC. The chain employs TRBV28 and TRBJ2-4, with 7 bases aligning to TRBD1. V lost 5 bases and J lost 10; bases outside the gene matches: 5. This CDR3 is built from 12 residues. CDR1 and CDR2 from the germline V gene are MDHEN and SYDVKM. Variable domain in full (rest from reference TRBV28 and TRBJ2-4): DVKVTQSSRYLVKRTGEKVFLECVQDMDHENMFWYRQDPGLGLRLIYFSYDVKMKEKGDIPEGYSVSREKKERFSLILESASTNQTSMYLCASSKGARIQYFGAGTRLSVL.

In this sample, this clonotype turned up a few times. Mismatch with germline at one junction end may stem from a read error. The chain employs TRBV20-1 and TRBJ2-2; no definite D call. Germline-derived CDR1 and CDR2 are DFQATT and SNEGSKA (reference sequence). This CDR3 is 16 amino acids long. The CDR3 DNA reads TGCTGTGCTAGGACGCTACGCGGTGTAAACACCGGGGAGCTGTTTTTT. Translated: CCARTLRGVNTGELFF.

This clonotype showed up many times. This chain uses TRBV29-1 with TRBJ2-3; D gene unclear. Germline CDR1 reads SQVTM; CDR2 reads ANQGSEA. CDR3 length: 14 amino acids. Between the trimmed V and J ends, which lost 5 bases and 2 bases, there was a span of 14 bases. The DNA of the CDR3 is TGCAGCGTTTGTAAAGGTTTGAACACAGATACGCAGTATTTT. Translation gives CSVCKGLNTDTQYF.

This clonotype was detected ten times or more. CDR3 residues: CASSRLAGEFYEQYF. The CDR3 DNA reads as TGTGCCAGCAGTAGACTAGCGGGAGAGTTTTACGAGCAGTACTTC. The chain has TRBV12-3 or TRBV12-4 and TRBJ2-7; 12 bases align to TRBD2. The CDR3 length is 15 residues. Trimming took 5 bases from V and 4 from J; bases not matched to a gene: 6.